These 20 T cell receptor beta chains originate from one sample sequenced in a study of T cells after yellow fever vaccination. MiXCR was run by TCRdb on the 5' RACE reads, yielding one entry per CDR3 protein. This sample carries approximately 250,000 distinct CDR3 sequences, over 3% of them seen once, and the ten largest clones take about 20%. Sequenced here: PBMCs, sampled 15 days after the yellow fever booster vaccination. These receptors were collected from a man between 18 and 35 years old who received the YFV17D yellow fever vaccine.

This clonotype showed up many times. The rearrangement uses TRBV5-1 and TRBJ2-5; D not certain. Germline V CDR1 and CDR2: SGHRS, YFSETQ. V dropped 0 bases and J dropped 1 base, with 7 bases sitting between them. The CDR3 covers 14 residues. The CDR3 bases are TGCGCCAGCAGCTTGGGGGCTTTCCAAGAGACCCAGTACTTC. Translation: CASSLGAFQETQYF.

This clonotype came up many times. The chain links TRBV4-3 to TRBJ1-1; D remains ambiguous. Germline CDR1 reads LGHNA; CDR2 reads YSLEER. V gave up 0 bases and J gave up 5 bases, with 4 bases separating them. The CDR3 runs 12 residues. CDR3 in amino acids: CASSQDETEAFF. Here the CDR3 DNA reads TGCGCCAGCAGCCAAGATGAAACTGAAGCTTTCTTT.

This clonotype came up many times. The chain employs TRBV5-5 and TRBJ2-1; D not certain. This CDR3 has 16 amino acids. The germline V and J ends were trimmed by 3 bases and 8 bases, with 21 bases remaining between them. The germline gives CDR1 SGHKS, CDR2 YYEKEE (reference sequence). This chain's CDR3 is CASSWSVLRSWDEQFF. CDR3 nucleotides: TGTGCCAGCAGCTGGAGTGTACTTCGGTCCTGGGATGAGCAGTTCTTC.

This clonotype has ten or more counts. J is TRBJ2-3 and V is TRBV5-1; 13 bases agree with TRBD2. The V and J ends lost 4 bases and 3 bases, in that order; junction bases with no gene match: 5. The CDR3 consists of 16 residues. The germline V gene has CDR1 SGHRS and CDR2 YFSETQ. In nucleotides, the CDR3 is TGCGCCAGCAGCGCGGGGACTAGCGGGGTTACAGATACGCAGTATTTT. Amino acid sequence: CASSAGTSGVTDTQYF.

This clonotype was counted many times. This chain links TRBV4-3 with TRBJ1-2; TRBD1 might be the D (5 bases). Trimming shortened V by 0 bases and J by 4 bases, and 12 bases separated the two germline ends. The germline V gene encodes CDR1 LGHNA and CDR2 YSLEER. CDR3 length: 15 residues. CDR3 nucleotides: TGCGCCAGCAGCCAAGAAGGCCAGGGAGGCTATGGCTACACCTTC. It translates to CASSQEGQGGYGYTF.

The chain has TRBV7-8 and TRBJ2-3; 10 nucleotides match TRBD2. The germline gives CDR1 SGHVS, CDR2 FQNEAQ. The CDR3 covers 19 residues. V trimming: 4 bases; J trimming: 2 bases; junction bases outside the gene matches: 15. The CDR3 DNA follows: TGTGCCAGCAGCTCCACCTACCATAGCGGGGGGACTCTCACAGATACGCAGTATTTT. It codes for CASSSTYHSGGTLTDTQYF.

This clonotype came up many times. The chain couples TRBV2 to TRBJ2-3, with TRBD2 identical over 11 bases. CDR1 is SNHLY, CDR2 FYNNEI, per germline. CDR3 length equals 16 residues. V trimming: 3 bases; J trimming: 4 bases; junction bases outside the gene matches: 6. DNA of the CDR3: TGTGCCAGCAGTGATAGCGGGGGGGCCGGTGCAGATACGCAGTATTTT. This sequence encodes CASSDSGGAGADTQYF. Looking up the rest from reference TRBV2 and TRBJ2-3 gives the full variable domain: EPEVTQTPSHQVTQMGQEVILRCVPISNHLYFYWYRQILGQKVEFLVSFYNNEISEKSEIFDDQFSVERPDGSNFTLKIRSTKLEDSAMYFCASSDSGGAGADTQYFGPGTRLTVL.

This clonotype has at least ten counts. The rearrangement uses TRBV6-2 or TRBV6-3 and TRBJ2-7; unclear D gene. CDR1 is MNHEY and CDR2 is SVGEGT in the germline V gene. The CDR3 contains 11 residues. The V end was cut by 7 bases, the J end by 6 bases, with 10 bases between. The CDR3: CASIRGREQYF. The CDR3 bases are TGTGCCAGCATCCGAGGCCGCGAGCAGTACTTC.

This clonotype was recorded many times. The chain uses TRBV24-1 and TRBJ2-5; D is uncertain. Deletions cut 3 bases from V and 5 bases from J, with 12 bases between. CDR3 length: 14 residues. Germline-derived CDR1 and CDR2 are KGHDR and SFDVKD. The DNA for the CDR3 is TGTGCCACCAGTGATCCGAGGAGTACGGAGACCCAGTACTTC. This sequence encodes CATSDPRSTETQYF.

This clonotype was seen ten or more times. The rearrangement uses TRBV13 and TRBJ2-7, with 13 bases fitting TRBD2. The germline V gene encodes CDR1 PRHDT and CDR2 FYEKMQ (reference sequence). CDR3 length: 16 amino acids. Trimming removed 4 bases from V and 3 bases from J; junction bases left unmatched: 6. CDR3 sequence: CASSSRLAGGLYEQYF. CDR3 coding DNA: TGTGCCAGCAGCTCACGACTAGCGGGGGGCCTCTACGAGCAGTACTTC.

This clonotype was picked up many times. The chain uses TRBV5-5 and TRBJ2-7; 7 bases fit TRBD1. This CDR3 has 14 amino acids. The V and J ends lost 4 bases and 3 bases, in that order; junction bases with no gene match: 7. Germline V CDR1 and CDR2: SGHKS, YYEKEE (reference sequence). Written as DNA, the CDR3 is TGTGCCAGCAGCCCCCCTCGGGACAGCTACGAGCAGTACGTC. Translation gives CASSPPRDSYEQYV.

This clonotype occurred many times. The V and J genes are TRBV6-6 and TRBJ2-1; 10 bases agree with TRBD1. The trim removed 5 bases at V and 6 bases at J, leaving 10 bases unmatched. There are 16 residues in the CDR3. Germline-derived CDR1 and CDR2 are MNHNY and SVGAGI (reference sequence). The CDR3: CASSLLYRDRGNEQFF. For the CDR3, the DNA is TGTGCCAGCAGTCTCCTTTACCGGGACAGGGGCAATGAGCAGTTCTTC.

Ten or more counts support this clonotype. The chain joins TRBV12-3 or TRBV12-4 to TRBJ2-3; 8 nucleotides line up with TRBD1. This CDR3 contains 16 residues. V trimming: 5 bases; J trimming: 6 bases; junction bases outside the gene matches: 13. The CDR3 DNA sequence: TGTGCCAGCAGTCTATATTACGAGGACAGGGCGGATACGCAGTATTTT. The encoded protein is CASSLYYEDRADTQYF.

V and J are TRBV7-3 and TRBJ1-2; D unclear. Trimming shortened V by 0 bases and J by 3 bases, and 23 bases separated the two germline ends. The CDR3 runs to 19 residues. Germline assignment: CDR1 SGHTA and CDR2 FQGTGA. CDR3 sequence reads: CASSLTGKAGFSPDYGYTF. The DNA of the CDR3 is TGTGCCAGCAGCTTAACGGGGAAGGCGGGTTTCTCCCCTGACTATGGCTACACCTTC. The full variable domain, rest sourced from reference TRBV7-3 and TRBJ1-2, is GAGVSQTPSNKVTEKGKYVELRCDPISGHTALYWYRQSLGQGPEFLIYFQGTGAADDSGLPNDRFFAVRPEGSVSTLKIQRTERGDSAVYLCASSLTGKAGFSPDYGYTFGSGTRLTVV.

At least ten counts were recorded for this clonotype. The V gene is TRBV20-1, the J gene TRBJ2-5; TRBD2 aligns across 12 bases. With 1 base clipped from V and 3 bases from J, the junction kept 6 bases outside the gene matches. CDR3 length: 16 amino acids. Germline CDR1 and CDR2: DFQATT and SNEGSKA (reference sequence). The CDR3 coding sequence is TGCAGTGCTAGAGCTAGCGGGGGGGCTTATAAAGAGACCCAGTACTTC. It translates to CSARASGGAYKETQYF.

This clonotype was recorded at least ten times. The chain combines TRBV10-3 with TRBJ1-1; D not resolved. The CDR3 is made up of 12 amino acids. Trimming took off 6 bases at V and 4 bases at J, with 9 bases between the two ends. Looked up from germline, CDR1 is ENHRY and CDR2 is SYGVKD. CDR3 DNA: TGTGCCATCAGGGAGGGTCCCACTGAAGCTTTCTTT. It specifies CAIREGPTEAFF.

This clonotype was counted many times. CDR3 bases: TGTGCCAGCAGCTTAGTACCGGCCGGGGGAGGGCTTGGAAACACCATATATTTT. Protein: CASSLVPAGGGLGNTIYF. The chain combines TRBV7-2 with TRBJ1-3, with D possibly TRBD1 on 5 matching bases. The CDR3 runs to 18 residues. V was pared by 1 base and J by 3 bases, with 19 bases between. Germline CDR1 reads SGHTA; CDR2 reads FQGNSA.

In its sample, this clonotype was seen many times. V gene TRBV5-6 combines with J gene TRBJ2-3, with unresolved D. With 3 bases removed from V and 2 bases from J, the gap between germline ends came to 16 bases. The CDR3 length is 16 residues. Germline CDR1 and CDR2: SGHDT and YYEEEE. The CDR3 sequence is CASSSVDFPLTDTQYF. The CDR3 region has the DNA TGTGCCAGCAGCTCGGTTGACTTCCCACTCACAGATACGCAGTATTTT.

This clonotype was picked up many times. The V gene is TRBV9, the J gene TRBJ1-6; D gene unclear. V shed 4 bases and J shed 0 bases, with 14 bases lying between them. Per the germline V gene, CDR1 is SGDLS and CDR2 is YYNGEE. The CDR3 consists of 17 residues. The CDR3 sequence is CASSPRGSTSYNSPLHF. CDR3 sequence (DNA): TGTGCCAGCAGCCCCCGCGGGAGTACCTCCTATAATTCACCCCTCCACTTT.

This clonotype has a count of ten or more. The rearrangement uses TRBV7-3 and TRBJ2-3; 12 bases match TRBD2. V shed 4 bases and J 8 bases; nucleotides not matched to a gene: 10. Looked up from germline, CDR1 is SGHTA and CDR2 is FQGTGA. The CDR3 is 16 residues long. As DNA, the CDR3 is TGTGCCAGCAGCTCCGGACTAGCGGGGCCCAGGGGTACGCAGTATTTT. It is translated as CASSSGLAGPRGTQYF.